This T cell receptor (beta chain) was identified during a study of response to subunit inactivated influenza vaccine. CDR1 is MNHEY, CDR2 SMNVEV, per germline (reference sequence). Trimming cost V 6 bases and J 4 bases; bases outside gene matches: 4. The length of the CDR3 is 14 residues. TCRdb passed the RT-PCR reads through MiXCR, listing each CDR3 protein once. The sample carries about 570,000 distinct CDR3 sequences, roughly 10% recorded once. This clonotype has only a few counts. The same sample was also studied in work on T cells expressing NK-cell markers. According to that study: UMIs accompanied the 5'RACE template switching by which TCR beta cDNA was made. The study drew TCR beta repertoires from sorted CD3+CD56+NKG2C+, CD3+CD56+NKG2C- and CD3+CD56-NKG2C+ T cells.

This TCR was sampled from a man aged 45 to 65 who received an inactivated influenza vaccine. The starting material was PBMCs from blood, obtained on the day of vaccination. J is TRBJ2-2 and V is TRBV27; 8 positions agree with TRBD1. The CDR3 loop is CASSRTGSTGELFF. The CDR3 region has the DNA TGTGCCAGCAGCCGGACAGGGAGCACCGGGGAGCTGTTTTTT.